A single sample gave rise to the 24 T cell receptor beta chains below, sequenced in a study of T cells in Graves' hyperthyroidism and ophthalmopathy. Amplification yielded TCR beta CDR3 regions, with RNA transcripts as the source. HTBI primers drove first-round RT-PCR of the TCR CDR3. TCRdb passed the multiplex PCR reads through MiXCR, listing each CDR3 protein once. The data contain a few hundred thousand distinct CDR3 sequences, more than 45% of them singletons. Sequencing used peripheral blood or thyroid tissue (not recorded which). The receptor source for this set is a woman between 18 and 30 years old with Graves' hyperthyroidism.

To note about this clonotype: A much larger clone sits a single nucleotide away, making a read error possible. The chain employs TRBV20-1 and TRBJ1-4, with TRBD1 matching over 7 bases. CDR3 length equals 14 residues. CDR1 DFQATT and CDR2 SNEGSKA come from the germline V gene (reference sequence). V lost 0 bases, J lost 10 bases, and 8 bases stayed unmatched. The CDR3 loop reads CSARDRGGGGKLFF. Here the CDR3 DNA reads TGCAGTGCTAGAGACAGGGGGGGAGGTGGAAAACTGTTTTTT.

Many counts were recorded for this clonotype. The rearrangement links TRBV20-1 to TRBJ1-5; 7 bases fit TRBD1. The CDR3 extends over 12 amino acids. Germline values: CDR1 DFQATT, CDR2 SNEGSKA (reference sequence). With V trimmed by 2 bases and J by 9 bases, 4 bases remained unmatched. CDR3 bases: TGCAGTGCTAGACCGACAGGGCTGCCCCAGCATTTT. The encoded protein is CSARPTGLPQHF.

This clonotype was observed at least ten times. This chain uses TRBV6-2 or TRBV6-3 with TRBJ2-5; TRBD1 agrees at 9 bases. The CDR3 is 14 residues long. Trimming removed 5 bases from V and 6 bases from J; junction bases left unmatched: 7. The V gene's germline CDR1 is MNHEY and CDR2 SVGEGT. The CDR3 nucleotides are TGTGCCAGCAGTAAACGACAGGGGGAGAAGACCCAGTACTTC. It is translated as CASSKRQGEKTQYF.

This clonotype was counted ten times or more. V and J are TRBV7-2 and TRBJ1-2, with TRBD1 identical over 8 bases. Unmatched junction bases numbered 3, after V lost 3 bases and J lost 3 bases. This CDR3 is 14 amino acids long. Germline V gives CDR1 SGHTA, CDR2 FQGNSA. The CDR3 DNA is TGTGCCAGCAGCTTGACAGGGGTAGACTATGGCTACACCTTC. It specifies CASSLTGVDYGYTF. The full variable domain, in which reference TRBV7-2 and TRBJ1-2 provide the parts outside the CDR3, is GAGVSQSPSNKVTEKGKDVELRCDPISGHTALYWYRQSLGQGLEFLIYFQGNSAPDKSGLPSDRFSAERTGGSVSTLTIQRTQQEDSAVYLCASSLTGVDYGYTFGSGTRLTVV.

This clonotype has just a few counts. The chain uses TRBV5-1 and TRBJ2-5; a possible D gene is TRBD2 (6 bases). This CDR3 spans 15 amino acids. V was trimmed by 2 bases and J by 0 bases, leaving 11 bases between them. CDR1 and CDR2 from the germline V gene are SGHRS and YFSETQ. CDR3 amino acids: CASSLTGAHQETQYF. CDR3 bases: TGCGCCAGCAGCTTAACGGGAGCGCACCAAGAGACCCAGTACTTC. Drawing the rest from reference TRBV5-1 and TRBJ2-5, the complete variable domain is KAGVTQTPRYLIKTRGQQVTLSCSPISGHRSVSWYQQTPGQGLQFLFEYFSETQRNKGNFPGRFSGRQFSNSRSEMNVSTLELGDSALYLCASSLTGAHQETQYFGPGTRLLVL.

This clonotype was counted a few times. The gene calls are TRBV15 and TRBJ2-7; D is uncertain. Trimming shortened V by 1 base and J by 2 bases, and 6 bases separated the two germline ends. The germline V gene has CDR1 LNHNV and CDR2 YYDKDF (reference sequence). The CDR3 length is 13 residues. CDR3 amino acids: CATSRVGTYEQYF. As DNA, the CDR3 is TGTGCCACCAGCAGAGTGGGGACCTACGAGCAGTACTTC.

This clonotype has just a few counts. It may be a read error: a sequence one base away is much more abundant. The chain uses TRBV7-9 and TRBJ2-2; D is unresolved. This CDR3 has 13 amino acids. The V and J ends lost 5 bases and 3 bases respectively, with 7 bases between them. CDR1 is SEHNR, CDR2 FQNEAQ, per germline (reference sequence). For the CDR3, the DNA is TGTGCCAGCAGCGCATGGGACACCGGGGAGCTGTTTTTT. Translation: CASSAWDTGELFF.

The sample holds many counts of this clonotype. The chain links TRBV2 to TRBJ2-3; D is perhaps TRBD2 (5 bases). Germline V gives CDR1 SNHLY, CDR2 FYNNEI. The CDR3 runs 13 residues. Trimming stripped 7 bases from V and 2 bases from J, with 10 bases between. The CDR3 here is CASNERITDTQYF. CDR3 sequence (DNA): TGTGCCAGCAATGAGCGGATCACAGATACGCAGTATTTT.

In its sample, this clonotype was seen many times. The chain's CDR3 is CASSPAAVTYGYTF. The CDR3 DNA sequence: TGTGCCAGCAGCCCCGCCGCCGTAACCTATGGCTACACCTTC. V usage is TRBV9 and J usage is TRBJ1-2, with D unclear. The V and J ends lost 4 bases and 4 bases respectively, with 14 bases between them. The germline V gene has CDR1 SGDLS and CDR2 YYNGEE. This CDR3 is 14 amino acids long.

This clonotype was seen repeatedly, ten times or more. The chain has TRBV14 and TRBJ1-4, with 7 bases identical to TRBD1. The CDR3 sequence is 18 residues long. Trimming removed 0 bases from V and 4 bases from J; junction bases left unmatched: 11. CDR1 is SGHDN, CDR2 FVKESK, per germline. CDR3 loop: CASSQEPPWGQNNEKLFF. For the CDR3, the DNA is TGTGCCAGCAGCCAAGAACCGCCTTGGGGACAGAATAATGAAAAACTGTTTTTT.

This clonotype was seen many times. The chain uses TRBV5-6 and TRBJ1-2; D gene uncertain. From germline, CDR1 is SGHDT and CDR2 YYEEEE. This CDR3 is 14 amino acids long. V lost 3 bases to trimming and J lost 4 bases, with 13 bases between them. CDR3 region: CASSSPEAPYGYTF. Here the CDR3 DNA reads TGTGCCAGCAGCTCCCCGGAGGCCCCCTATGGCTACACCTTC.

In its sample, this clonotype was seen many times. The gene calls are TRBV5-6 and TRBJ2-6; D is undetermined. From germline, CDR1 is SGHDT and CDR2 YYEEEE. CDR3 length: 15 amino acids. V shed 2 bases and J shed 2 bases, with 8 bases lying between them. The CDR3 nucleotides are TGTGCCAGCAGCTTCAGGTTTGCTGGGGCCAACGTCCTGACTTTC. Its protein is CASSFRFAGANVLTF.

The sample holds many counts of this clonotype. The chain uses TRBV2 and TRBJ2-7; D might be TRBD1 (6 bases). V was clipped by 8 bases and J by 3 bases, with 20 bases between them. The V gene's germline CDR1 is SNHLY and CDR2 FYNNEI. This CDR3 is built from 15 residues. The CDR3 reads CASSRGQTTNYEQYF. CDR3 sequence (DNA): TGTGCCAGCTCCAGGGGACAAACTACTAACTACGAGCAGTACTTC.

The chain employs TRBV5-1 and TRBJ1-1; TRBD1 is a possible D gene (5 bases). The germline V gene encodes CDR1 SGHRS and CDR2 YFSETQ. V gave up 1 base and J gave up 3 bases, with 10 bases separating them. The CDR3 runs to 14 residues. CDR3: CASSLTEGDTEAFF. Here the CDR3 DNA reads TGCGCCAGCAGCTTGACGGAAGGGGACACTGAAGCTTTCTTT.

This clonotype was detected ten times or more. This chain joins TRBV20-1 and TRBJ2-5, with 12 bases lining up with TRBD1. The CDR3 loop spans 14 amino acids. With 4 bases clipped from V and 5 bases from J, the junction kept 5 bases outside the gene matches. Looked up from germline, CDR1 is DFQATT and CDR2 is SNEGSKA (reference sequence). In nucleotides, the CDR3 is TGCAGTGCTACCCGGGACAGGGGGCACGAGACCCAGTACTTC. Protein product: CSATRDRGHETQYF.

In its sample, this clonotype was seen many times. The genes are TRBV6-4 and TRBJ1-1, with a tentative D call TRBD1 (5 bases). Germline-derived CDR1 and CDR2 are MRHNA and SNTAGT. V was trimmed by 2 bases and J by 2 bases, leaving 6 bases between them. The CDR3 totals 13 residues. The CDR3 coding sequence is TGTGCCAGCAGTGACCGGGACAACACTGAAGCTTTCTTT. This encodes CASSDRDNTEAFF.

This chain joins TRBV2 and TRBJ2-7; D unclear. This CDR3 spans 12 amino acids. Trimming stripped 6 bases from V and 5 bases from J, with 11 bases between. The V gene's germline CDR1 is SNHLY and CDR2 FYNNEI. The CDR3 protein is CASSMFQNEQYF. The CDR3 nucleotides are TGTGCCAGCAGCATGTTCCAGAACGAGCAGTACTTC.

This sequence joins TRBV11-2 and TRBJ2-7, with a weak D call TRBD1 (6 bases). The germline V and J ends were trimmed by 5 bases and 5 bases, with 16 bases remaining between them. Germline V lookup: CDR1 SGHAT, CDR2 FQNNGV. The CDR3 totals 14 residues. Here the CDR3 reads CASSIRTARDEQYF. CDR3 DNA: TGTGCCAGCAGCATACGGACAGCCCGGGACGAGCAGTACTTC.

As to this clonotype: Here the CDR3 omits its conserved ending phenylalanine or tryptophan, so a read error is the likely source. The chain uses TRBV12-3 or TRBV12-4 and TRBJ2-5; 9 nucleotides match TRBD1. J was trimmed by 5 bases and V by 3 bases; bases with no gene match: 10. The CDR3 runs to 16 residues. DNA of the CDR3: TGTGCCAGCAGTTTTTTAACAGGGGGCAGGACGGAGACCCAGTACCTC. Amino acids: CASSFLTGGRTETQYL.

Only a few counts were recorded for this clonotype. The junction and the germline gene differ at one end; a read error may be behind it. The chain employs TRBV24-1 and TRBJ2-2; weak D call: TRBD2 (6 bases). This CDR3 is 13 amino acids long. Germline CDR1 is KGHDR and CDR2 is SFDVKD. Here the CDR3 reads CATSGSHTGELFF. CDR3 nucleotide sequence: TGTGCCACCAGCGGGAGCCACACCGGGGAACTGTTTTTT.

The V call is TRBV5-1, the J call TRBJ2-1, with D possibly matching TRBD1 (6 bases). CDR1 is SGHRS and CDR2 is YFSETQ in the germline V gene. This CDR3 comprises 13 residues. With 7 bases removed from V and 8 bases from J, the gap between germline ends came to 16 bases. The CDR3 DNA reads as TGCGCCAGCTTACAGGGACACAGCGATGAGCAGTTCTTC. It translates to CASLQGHSDEQFF.

Concerning this clonotype itself: A read error may account for a junction end that differs from germline. The chain has TRBV12-3 or TRBV12-4 and TRBJ1-1; D perhaps matches TRBD1 (5 bases). The CDR3 is 13 amino acids. The CDR3 DNA reads TGTGCCAGCAGTTATCAGGGTAACACTGAAGCTTCCTTT. The encoded protein is CASSYQGNTEASF.

In this sample, this clonotype turned up many times. The genes are TRBV5-4 and TRBJ1-2; possible D gene TRBD1, 6 bases. This CDR3 spans 15 amino acids. CDR1 is SGHNT, CDR2 YYREEE, per germline (reference sequence). The V and J ends lost 4 bases and 4 bases respectively, with 17 bases between them. Here the CDR3 reads CASSPSGGRFYGYTF. CDR3 nucleotide sequence: TGTGCCAGCAGCCCGAGCGGGGGGCGCTTCTATGGCTACACCTTC.

This clonotype came up a few times. The chain is built from TRBV30 and TRBJ1-2; a weak D match, TRBD1 (6 bases). The CDR3 is 13 amino acids. V dropped 1 base and J dropped 7 bases, with 13 bases sitting between them. Germline V gene sequence: CDR1 GTSNPN, CDR2 SVGIG (reference sequence). For the CDR3, the DNA is TGTGCCTGGAGTGAGGGGGGGACGGGTGGCTACACCTTC. It specifies CAWSEGGTGGYTF. Full variable domain (remainder filled in from reference TRBV30 and TRBJ1-2): SQTIHQWPATLVQPVGSPLSLECTVEGTSNPNLYWYRQAAGRGLQLLFYSVGIGQISSEVPQNLSASRPQDRQFILSSKKLLLSDSGFYLCAWSEGGTGGYTFGSGTRLTVV.